These T cell receptor beta chains were read from a single sample in a study of blood T cell repertoires in COVID-19. Assay used: immunoSEQ multiplex PCR; TCRdb lists only in-frame clones, some missing. The profile shows about 120,000 clones, over 65% of them singletons. Sequenced: peripheral blood. The receptor source for this set is a woman in her 70s with acute or convalescent COVID-19. The CDR3 runs from the conserved cysteine through the conserved F or W. D genes are given only for firm matches. Some rows mark clone size as missing; the rest say once, few, many or name a class of expanded clone.

d_gene: TRBD1
j_gene: TRBJ1-2
v_gene: TRBV19
abundance: NA
CDR3nt: TGTGCCAGTAGTACCAGGGACAGGGGAAACTATGGCTACACCTTC
CDR3aa: CASSTRDRGNYGYTF

d_gene: NA
j_gene: TRBJ2-1
v_gene: TRBV6-5
abundance: NA
CDR3nt: TGTGCCAGCAGTTACCCGGGAACAGATGAGCAGTTCTTC
CDR3aa: CASSYPGTDEQFF

d_gene: NA
j_gene: TRBJ2-1
v_gene: TRBV4-1
abundance: NA
CDR3nt: TGCGCCAGCAGCCAAGATGCCTTTCTCAGCTCCTACAATGAGCAGTTCTTC
CDR3aa: CASSQDAFLSSYNEQFF

d_gene: NA
j_gene: TRBJ2-2
v_gene: TRBV11-2
abundance: NA
CDR3nt: TGTGCCAGCAGCCCCAGGCCCCCCCCCGGGGAGCTGTTTTTT
CDR3aa: CASSPRPPPGELFF

d_gene: NA
j_gene: TRBJ1-1
v_gene: TRBV30
abundance: NA
CDR3nt: TGTGCCTGGAGTGTAAGGAGGGCCCATTTTATGAACACTGAAGCTTTCTTT
CDR3aa: CAWSVRRAHFMNTEAFF

d_gene: NA
j_gene: TRBJ1-1
v_gene: TRBV10-3
abundance: many
CDR3nt: TGTGCCATCAGTGAGCCAGGGGCCGCTGAAGCTTTCTTT
CDR3aa: CAISEPGAAEAFF

d_gene: NA
j_gene: TRBJ1-1
v_gene: TRBV6-5
abundance: NA
CDR3nt: TGTGCCAGCAGTAATGAAGGCCGACTTGCTGAAGCTTTCTTT
CDR3aa: CASSNEGRLAEAFF

d_gene: TRBD2
j_gene: TRBJ2-5
v_gene: TRBV7-9
abundance: NA
CDR3nt: TGTGCCAGCAGGTCGACTAGCGGGGGGCCTCAGTACTTC
CDR3aa: CASRSTSGGPQYF

d_gene: TRBD1
j_gene: TRBJ1-1
v_gene: TRBV11-3
abundance: NA
CDR3nt: TGTGCCAGCAATCTGGGACAGGGCTATAACACTGAAGCTTTCTTT
CDR3aa: CASNLGQGYNTEAFF

d_gene: TRBD1
j_gene: TRBJ2-1
v_gene: TRBV7-2
abundance: NA
CDR3nt: TGTGCCAGCAGCTTACCCTTGACAGGGGCCAATGAGCAGTTCTTC
CDR3aa: CASSLPLTGANEQFF

d_gene: NA
j_gene: TRBJ1-1
v_gene: TRBV29-1
abundance: NA
CDR3nt: TGCAGCGTCAGACTGACCATGAACACTGAAGCTTTCTTT
CDR3aa: CSVRLTMNTEAFF

d_gene: TRBD1
j_gene: TRBJ2-1
v_gene: TRBV6-5
abundance: NA
CDR3nt: TGTGCCAGCAGTTATAACAGGGGGACAGGGGAGCAGTTCTTC
CDR3aa: CASSYNRGTGEQFF

d_gene: TRBD2
j_gene: TRBJ2-1
v_gene: TRBV27
abundance: NA
CDR3nt: TGTGCCAGCAGTCCGCCGGGACTAGGTCGGGGCGAGCAGTTCTTC
CDR3aa: CASSPPGLGRGEQFF

d_gene: TRBD1
j_gene: TRBJ2-1
v_gene: TRBV6-4
abundance: NA
CDR3nt: TGTGCCAGCAGTGTGCAGGGGGCGGTCAATGAGCAGTTCTTC
CDR3aa: CASSVQGAVNEQFF

d_gene: NA
j_gene: TRBJ1-1
v_gene: TRBV5-1
abundance: once
CDR3nt: TGCGCCAGCAGCCCTGGGGGCGAACCGAACACTGAAGCTTTCTTT
CDR3aa: CASSPGGEPNTEAFF

d_gene: NA
j_gene: TRBJ2-2
v_gene: TRBV7-3
abundance: NA
CDR3nt: TGTGCCAGCAGCTTAATGAGTCCTACGGTGGCCGGGGAGCTGTTTTTT
CDR3aa: CASSLMSPTVAGELFF

d_gene: NA
j_gene: TRBJ1-5
v_gene: TRBV15
abundance: few
CDR3nt: TGTGCCACCGCTCAGGGAAGCAATCAGCCCCAGCATTTT
CDR3aa: CATAQGSNQPQHF

d_gene: TRBD1
j_gene: TRBJ1-1
v_gene: TRBV27
abundance: NA
CDR3nt: TGTGCCAGCAGCCGCCGACAGGGAAGAATCACTGAAGCTTTCTTT
CDR3aa: CASSRRQGRITEAFF

d_gene: TRBD2
j_gene: TRBJ2-3
v_gene: TRBV30
abundance: NA
CDR3nt: TGTGCCTGGGCTGGACTAGCCCGGACAGATACGCAGTATTTT
CDR3aa: CAWAGLARTDTQYF

d_gene: NA
j_gene: TRBJ1-2
v_gene: TRBV9
abundance: medium-sized
CDR3nt: TGTGCCAGCAGGTTAGAGGGCTATGGCTACACCTTC
CDR3aa: CASRLEGYGYTF

d_gene: NA
j_gene: TRBJ1-2
v_gene: TRBV7-9
abundance: once
CDR3nt: TGTGCCAGCAGCTTAGGTCGGACAGCTCCGAACTATGGCTACACCTTC
CDR3aa: CASSLGRTAPNYGYTF

d_gene: TRBD1
j_gene: TRBJ1-1
v_gene: TRBV7-3
abundance: few
CDR3nt: TGTGCCAGCAGCTTAACACGGGACAGGGGCGAAGCTTTCTTT
CDR3aa: CASSLTRDRGEAFF

d_gene: NA
j_gene: TRBJ2-2
v_gene: TRBV11-2
abundance: NA
CDR3nt: TGTGCCAGCAGCTTAGAAAGACAGGGGACTATCAGCGGGGAGCTGTTTTTT
CDR3aa: CASSLERQGTISGELFF

d_gene: NA
j_gene: TRBJ2-5
v_gene: TRBV20-1
abundance: NA
CDR3nt: TGCAGTGCTAGTCTCCCTACTAGGGAGAGGAAGACCCAGTACTTC
CDR3aa: CSASLPTRERKTQYF

d_gene: TRBD1
j_gene: TRBJ1-1
v_gene: TRBV11-3
abundance: NA
CDR3nt: TGTGCCAGCAGCTTGACAGGGTTATACACTGAAGCTTTCTTT
CDR3aa: CASSLTGLYTEAFF

d_gene: NA
j_gene: TRBJ1-1
v_gene: TRBV21-1
abundance: NA
CDR3nt: TGTGCCAGCAGCATTTTTAGTGGGAGCGAACTGCAGGCTTTCTTT
CDR3aa: CASSIFSGSELQAFF

d_gene: TRBD1
j_gene: TRBJ1-5
v_gene: TRBV4-1
abundance: once
CDR3nt: TGCGCCAGCAGCCAGTCGGGACAGGACAATCAGCCCCAGCATTTT
CDR3aa: CASSQSGQDNQPQHF

d_gene: NA
j_gene: TRBJ1-4
v_gene: TRBV11-3
abundance: NA
CDR3nt: TGTGCCAGCAGTCCAGGGACAATCCATGAAAAACTGTTTTTT
CDR3aa: CASSPGTIHEKLFF

d_gene: NA
j_gene: TRBJ1-4
v_gene: TRBV19
abundance: NA
CDR3nt: TGTGCCAGTAGTATGTCCCCGGGGGGAACTAATGAAAAACTGTTTTTT
CDR3aa: CASSMSPGGTNEKLFF

d_gene: NA
j_gene: TRBJ1-6
v_gene: TRBV6-2/TRBV6-3
abundance: NA
CDR3nt: TGTGCCAGCAGTTACGATAGCCTTGGCCTCCACTTT
CDR3aa: CASSYDSLGLHF

d_gene: TRBD2
j_gene: TRBJ2-2
v_gene: TRBV7-2
abundance: NA
CDR3nt: TGTGCCAGCAAACGTCTAGCGGGGGGAAACACCGGGGAGCTGTTTTTT
CDR3aa: CASKRLAGGNTGELFF

d_gene: NA
j_gene: TRBJ1-1
v_gene: TRBV15
abundance: NA
CDR3nt: TGTGCCACCAGCAGAGATCAGGTCTTCACTGAAGCTTTCTTT
CDR3aa: CATSRDQVFTEAFF

d_gene: NA
j_gene: TRBJ1-1
v_gene: TRBV15
abundance: NA
CDR3nt: TGTGCCACCAGCAGGCCCCTTGCGGGAATAACTGAAGCTTTCTTT
CDR3aa: CATSRPLAGITEAFF

d_gene: TRBD1
j_gene: TRBJ1-2
v_gene: TRBV27
abundance: NA
CDR3nt: TGTGCCAGCAGTTTTGAGGGGGCTTATGGCTACACCTTC
CDR3aa: CASSFEGAYGYTF

d_gene: TRBD2
j_gene: TRBJ2-1
v_gene: TRBV11-2
abundance: NA
CDR3nt: TGTGCCAGCAGCTCCGCCCGGGACTACGTACTCTTC
CDR3aa: CASSSARDYVLF

d_gene: TRBD2
j_gene: TRBJ2-1
v_gene: TRBV11-2
abundance: NA
CDR3nt: TGTGCCAGCAGTGAGACTAGCGGGGGGTACAATGAGCAGTTCTTC
CDR3aa: CASSETSGGYNEQFF

d_gene: NA
j_gene: TRBJ2-2
v_gene: TRBV11-2
abundance: few
CDR3nt: TGTGCCAGCCGCCCTCTCGGCACCGGGGAGCTGTTTTTT
CDR3aa: CASRPLGTGELFF

d_gene: NA
j_gene: TRBJ2-7
v_gene: TRBV11-3
abundance: NA
CDR3nt: TGTGCCAGCAGCTTAGCCAGGGATACCTACGAGCAGTACTTC
CDR3aa: CASSLARDTYEQYF

d_gene: NA
j_gene: TRBJ1-1
v_gene: TRBV19
abundance: once
CDR3nt: TGTGCCAGTAGTATTTTACAGGGGAACACTGAAGCTTTCTTT
CDR3aa: CASSILQGNTEAFF

d_gene: NA
j_gene: TRBJ1-1
v_gene: TRBV18
abundance: NA
CDR3nt: TGTGCCAGCTCACCTCAAACAGGGAGCACGGAAGCTTTCTTT
CDR3aa: CASSPQTGSTEAFF

d_gene: TRBD1
j_gene: TRBJ1-1
v_gene: TRBV19
abundance: NA
CDR3nt: TGTGCCAGTAGTACGGCAGGGGGCACTGAAGCTTTCTTT
CDR3aa: CASSTAGGTEAFF